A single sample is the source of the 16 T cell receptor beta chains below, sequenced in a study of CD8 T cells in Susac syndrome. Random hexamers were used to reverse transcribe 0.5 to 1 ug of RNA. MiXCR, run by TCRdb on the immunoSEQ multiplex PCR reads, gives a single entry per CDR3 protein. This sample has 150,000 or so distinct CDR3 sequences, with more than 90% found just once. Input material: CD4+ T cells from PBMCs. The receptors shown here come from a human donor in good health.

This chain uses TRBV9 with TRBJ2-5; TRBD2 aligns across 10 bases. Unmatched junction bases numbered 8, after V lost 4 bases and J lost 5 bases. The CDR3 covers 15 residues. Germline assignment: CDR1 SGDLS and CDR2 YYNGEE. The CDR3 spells CASSTSGARGETQYF. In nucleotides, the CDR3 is TGTGCCAGCAGCACTAGCGGGGCTCGGGGGGAGACCCAGTACTTC. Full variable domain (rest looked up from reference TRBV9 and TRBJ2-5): DSGVTQTPKHLITATGQRVTLRCSPRSGDLSVYWYQQSLDQGLQFLIQYYNGEERAKGNILERFSAQQFPDLHSELNLSSLELGDSALYFCASSTSGARGETQYFGPGTRLLVL.

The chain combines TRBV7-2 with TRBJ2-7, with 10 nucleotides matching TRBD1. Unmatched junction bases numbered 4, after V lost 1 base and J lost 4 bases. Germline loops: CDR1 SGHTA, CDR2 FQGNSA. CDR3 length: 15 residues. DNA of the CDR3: TGTGCCAGCAGCTTAGTGACAGGGGGCGCGTACGAGCAGTACTTC. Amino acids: CASSLVTGGAYEQYF.

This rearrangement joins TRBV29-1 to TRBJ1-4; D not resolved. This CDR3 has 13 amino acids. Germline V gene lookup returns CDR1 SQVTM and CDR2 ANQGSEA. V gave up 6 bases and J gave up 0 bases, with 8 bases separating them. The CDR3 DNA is TGCAGCGTAACCTCCACAACTAATGAAAAACTGTTTTTT. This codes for CSVTSTTNEKLFF. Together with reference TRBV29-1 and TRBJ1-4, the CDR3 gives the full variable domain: SAVISQKPSRDICQRGTSLTIQCQVDSQVTMMFWYRQQPGQSLTLIATANQGSEATYESGFVIDKFPISRPNLTFSTLTVSNMSPEDSSIYLCSVTSTTNEKLFFGSGTQLSVL.

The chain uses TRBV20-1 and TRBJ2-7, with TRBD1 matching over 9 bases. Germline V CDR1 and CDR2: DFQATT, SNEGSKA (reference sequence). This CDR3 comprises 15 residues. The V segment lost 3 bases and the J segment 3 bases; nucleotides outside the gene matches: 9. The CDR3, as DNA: TGCAGTGCTAGTAGTTCGGACAGGGGTAACTACGAGCAGTACTTC. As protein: CSASSSDRGNYEQYF.

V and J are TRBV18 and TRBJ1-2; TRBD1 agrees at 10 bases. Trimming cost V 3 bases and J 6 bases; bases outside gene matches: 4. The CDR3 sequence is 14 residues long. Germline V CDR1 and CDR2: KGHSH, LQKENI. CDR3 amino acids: CASSPRTGGNGYTF. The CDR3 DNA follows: TGTGCCAGCTCACCGAGGACAGGGGGGAATGGCTACACCTTC.

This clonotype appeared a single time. The CDR3, as DNA: TGTGCCAGCAGCCAATTGGCTGAGCAGTTCTTC. This codes for CASSQLAEQFF. This chain links TRBV3-1 with TRBJ2-1; D uncertain. Germline values: CDR1 LGHDT, CDR2 YNNKEL (reference sequence). V was cut by 2 bases and J by 9 bases, with 5 bases left in between. This CDR3 has 11 amino acids.

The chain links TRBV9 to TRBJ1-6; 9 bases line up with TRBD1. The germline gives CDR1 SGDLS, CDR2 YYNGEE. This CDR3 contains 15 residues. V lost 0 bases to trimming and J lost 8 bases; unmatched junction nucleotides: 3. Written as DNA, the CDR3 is TGTGCCAGCAGCGTAGGGGACAGGGCGGATTCACCCCTCCACTTT. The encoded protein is CASSVGDRADSPLHF.

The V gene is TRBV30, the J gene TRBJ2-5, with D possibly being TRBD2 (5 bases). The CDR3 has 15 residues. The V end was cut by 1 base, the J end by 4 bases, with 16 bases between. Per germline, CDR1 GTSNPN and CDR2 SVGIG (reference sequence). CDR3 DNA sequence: TGTGCCTGGAGTGATCCCCGGGGAAGCAGAGAGACCCAGTACTTC. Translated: CAWSDPRGSRETQYF.

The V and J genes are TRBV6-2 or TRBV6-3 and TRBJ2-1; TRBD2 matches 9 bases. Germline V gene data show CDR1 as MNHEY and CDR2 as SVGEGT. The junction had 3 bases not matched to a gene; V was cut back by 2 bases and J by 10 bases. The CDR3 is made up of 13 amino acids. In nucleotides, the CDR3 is TGTGCCAGCAGTTACCCCCTAGCGGGGGAGCAGTTCTTC. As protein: CASSYPLAGEQFF.

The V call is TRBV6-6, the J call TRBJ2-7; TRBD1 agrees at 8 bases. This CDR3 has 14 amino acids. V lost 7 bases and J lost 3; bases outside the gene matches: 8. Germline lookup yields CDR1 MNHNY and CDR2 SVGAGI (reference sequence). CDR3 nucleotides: TGTGCCAGCAAGAAAGGGACAGGATTCTACGAGCAGTACTTC. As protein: CASKKGTGFYEQYF.

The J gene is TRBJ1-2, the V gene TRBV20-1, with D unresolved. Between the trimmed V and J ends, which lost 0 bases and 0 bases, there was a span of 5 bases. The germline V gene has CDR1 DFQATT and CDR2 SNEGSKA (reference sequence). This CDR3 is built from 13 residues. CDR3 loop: CSARDASNYGYTF. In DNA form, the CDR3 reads TGCAGTGCTAGAGACGCTTCTAACTATGGCTACACCTTC.

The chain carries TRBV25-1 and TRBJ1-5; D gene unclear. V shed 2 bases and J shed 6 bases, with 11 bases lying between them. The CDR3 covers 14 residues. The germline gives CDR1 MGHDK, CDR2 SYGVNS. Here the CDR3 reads CASSEPEGSQPQHF. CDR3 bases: TGTGCCAGCAGTGAACCCGAGGGTAGTCAGCCCCAGCATTTT.

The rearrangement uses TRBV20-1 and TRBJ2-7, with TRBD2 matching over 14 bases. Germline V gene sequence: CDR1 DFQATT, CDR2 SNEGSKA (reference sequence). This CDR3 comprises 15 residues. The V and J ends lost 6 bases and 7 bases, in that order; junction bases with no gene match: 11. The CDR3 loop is CSAQMGLAGVREQYF. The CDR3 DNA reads TGCAGTGCCCAGATGGGACTAGCGGGGGTACGGGAGCAGTACTTC.

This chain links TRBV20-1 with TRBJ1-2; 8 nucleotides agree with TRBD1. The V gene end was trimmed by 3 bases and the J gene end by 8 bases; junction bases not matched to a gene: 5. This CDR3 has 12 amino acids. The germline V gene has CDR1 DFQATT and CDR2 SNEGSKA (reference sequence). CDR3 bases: TGCAGTGCTAGCAGCAGGGGGCTCGGCTACACCTTC. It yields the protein CSASSRGLGYTF.

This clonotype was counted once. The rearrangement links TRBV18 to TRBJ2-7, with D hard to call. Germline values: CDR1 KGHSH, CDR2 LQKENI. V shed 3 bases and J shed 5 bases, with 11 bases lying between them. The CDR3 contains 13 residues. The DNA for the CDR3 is TGTGCCAGCTCACCTTCACGGGCCCACGAGCAGTACTTC. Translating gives CASSPSRAHEQYF.

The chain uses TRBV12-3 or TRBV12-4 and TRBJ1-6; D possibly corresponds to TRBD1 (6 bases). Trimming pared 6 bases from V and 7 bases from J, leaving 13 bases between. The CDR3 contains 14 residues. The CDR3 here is CASSPTGRNSPLHF. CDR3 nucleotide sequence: TGTGCCAGCAGCCCTACAGGGAGGAATTCACCCCTCCACTTT.